The clone carrying this T cell receptor beta chain was observed a single time. The junction had 8 bases not matched to a gene; V was cut back by 0 bases and J by 0 bases. This CDR3 comprises 18 residues. CDR1 is MNHEY, CDR2 SVGEGT, per germline. The data originate from a study of blood T cell repertoires in COVID-19. Profiled with immunoSEQ multiplex PCR; TCRdb holds only in-frame clones, not every one. The table records hundreds of thousands of clones, roughly 85% of them present only once. Clinical history reported by participants formed the basis on which cohorts were assigned. This chain connects TRBV6-2 or TRBV6-3 to TRBJ1-1; TRBD1 agrees at 9 bases. The specimen was PBMCs or T cells enriched from blood (not recorded which). This clonotype originated in a woman aged 45 to 65 with acute COVID-19. CDR3 protein: CASSYSTGTGTMNTEAFF. In DNA form, the CDR3 reads TGTGCCAGCAGTTACTCGACAGGGACAGGGACTATGAACACTGAAGCTTTCTTT.